Reported below is one T cell receptor (beta chain). The data were produced by immunoSEQ multiplex PCR, yet TCRdb's version contains in-frame clones alone and is incomplete. The profile shows 90,000 to 130,000 clones, around 90% of them singletons. The V end was cut by 4 bases, the J end by 1 base, with 11 bases between. Germline CDR1 and CDR2: SGHRS and YFSETQ. The CDR3 loop spans 14 amino acids. This entry is derived from a study of OX40 agonist ivuxolimab in advanced cancers. Background on the study: Patients were treated with ivuxolimab, an agonistic anti-OX40 (CD134) antibody.

This chain links TRBV5-1 with TRBJ1-1; possibly TRBD1 for D (5 bases). The clonotype was recovered from an adult with an advanced solid tumor such as melanoma, head and neck, liver or kidney cancer. The sample consisted of CD4+ or CD8+ T cells sorted from blood, taken in a trial of the OX40 agonist ivuxolimab. The CDR3 nucleotides are TGCGCCAGCAGCCCGGGACCGACGAACACTGAAGCTTTCTTT. It codes for CASSPGPTNTEAFF.